The 24 T cell receptor beta chains in this list originate from one sample, sequenced in a study of T cell repertoires in cytomegalovirus infection. TCRdb ran MiXCR on the reads and lists one entry per CDR3 protein. The table includes approximately 500,000 distinct CDR3 sequences, less than 30% detected once. Sequenced sample: PBMCs. All receptors come from a human donor in good health (CMV status not recorded). Some clones in this sample may be carry-over from other donors' samples.

This clonotype turned up a few times. The chain carries TRBV7-9 and TRBJ1-4; 8 bases agree with TRBD1. In germline, CDR1 is SEHNR, CDR2 FQNEAQ (reference sequence). This CDR3 spans 16 amino acids. V dropped 1 base and J dropped 6; count of bases not matched to a gene: 7. The CDR3 bases are TGTGCCAGCAGCTTAGTACCGGACAGGGAAGATGAAAAACTGTTTTTT. Translated, it gives CASSLVPDREDEKLFF. The variable domain in full, with the rest retrieved from reference TRBV7-9 and TRBJ1-4, is DTGVSQNPRHKITKRGQNVTFRCDPISEHNRLYWYRQTLGQGPEFLTYFQNEAQLEKSRLLSDRFSAERPKGSFSTLEIQRTEQGDSAMYLCASSLVPDREDEKLFFGSGTQLSVL.

This clonotype was recorded many times. The V gene is TRBV7-8, the J gene TRBJ2-7, with D possibly TRBD1 on 6 matching bases. Germline CDR1 SGHVS, CDR2 FQNEAQ. The CDR3 loop spans 18 amino acids. With 2 bases removed from V and 3 bases from J, the gap between germline ends came to 23 bases. As DNA, the CDR3 is TGTGCCAGCAGCTTACTCGGCAGGGGCCGCAAAAAGGTCTACGAGCAGTACTTC. Amino acids: CASSLLGRGRKKVYEQYF.

The rearrangement joins TRBV19 to TRBJ2-2; TRBD2 matches at 9 bases. The CDR3 runs to 16 residues. CDR1 and CDR2 (germline): LNHDA, SQIVND (reference sequence). Trimming cost V 3 bases and J 0 bases; bases outside gene matches: 2. The CDR3 sequence: CASSIGLAPNTGELFF. The CDR3 nucleotides are TGTGCCAGTAGTATCGGACTAGCGCCGAACACCGGGGAGCTGTTTTTT.

This chain joins TRBV14 and TRBJ2-7; 9 bases match TRBD1. The CDR3 is made up of 15 amino acids. Germline V CDR1 and CDR2: SGHDN, FVKESK. V was clipped by 1 base and J by 4 bases; unmatched bases: 5. The CDR3, as DNA: TGTGCCAGCAGCCAAGGCTCGGGACAGGGATACGAGCAGTACTTC. Protein product: CASSQGSGQGYEQYF.

This clonotype turned up a few times. V usage is TRBV28 and J usage is TRBJ2-5; 14 bases fit TRBD2. This CDR3 has 19 residues. Germline assignment: CDR1 MDHEN and CDR2 SYDVKM. V dropped 5 bases and J dropped 4; count of bases not matched to a gene: 15. Here the CDR3 DNA reads TGTGCCAGCAGTGTCTCGCGGACTAGCGGGAGGTTGGGGGGAGAGACCCAGTACTTC. Translation gives CASSVSRTSGRLGGETQYF.

The chain's CDR3 is CASSLGDRGLGEQFF. The CDR3, as DNA: TGTGCCAGCAGCTTGGGGGACAGGGGGCTTGGGGAGCAGTTCTTC. The chain employs TRBV5-5 and TRBJ2-1, with 12 bases that match TRBD1. CDR3 length: 15 residues. V was clipped by 0 bases and J by 10 bases; unmatched bases: 5. The germline V gene has CDR1 SGHKS and CDR2 YYEKEE (reference sequence).

This clonotype was picked up many times. The genes are TRBV7-2 and TRBJ2-4; D gene unclear. The CDR3 is 15 amino acids. Germline V gene data show CDR1 as SGHTA and CDR2 as FQGNSA. The germline V and J ends were trimmed by 1 base and 6 bases, with 13 bases remaining between them. The CDR3 sequence is CASSLELVSRNIQYF. DNA for the CDR3: TGTGCCAGCAGCTTAGAGTTGGTCAGCAGAAACATTCAGTACTTC.

The V call is TRBV11-2, the J call TRBJ2-1, with TRBD2 identical over 7 bases. The CDR3 is made up of 16 amino acids. Germline trimming cut 5 bases from V and 3 bases from J; bases unmatched to any gene: 10. Germline V gives CDR1 SGHAT, CDR2 FQNNGV. The CDR3 DNA reads TGTGCCAGCAGCCCAAAACTAGCGAATCTCTACAATGAGCAGTTCTTC. This codes for CASSPKLANLYNEQFF.

This clonotype was detected a few times. A junction boundary mismatches the germline segment, possibly from a read error. V is TRBV7-9 and J is TRBJ2-1, with 10 bases matching TRBD2. In germline, CDR1 is SEHNR, CDR2 FQNEAQ (reference sequence). The CDR3 has 16 residues. The CDR3 DNA is TGTGCCAGCAGTTACACCAGCGGGAGGGCCTATAATGAGCAGTTCTTC. This codes for CASSYTSGRAYNEQFF.

This chain links TRBV2 with TRBJ1-1, with D maybe TRBD1 (5 bases). V lost 3 bases and J 4 bases, leaving 15 bases between the germline ends. The CDR3 length is 15 residues. The germline CDR1 and CDR2 sequences are SNHLY and FYNNEI. The CDR3: CASSDGGGGSTEAFF. As DNA, the CDR3 is TGTGCCAGCAGTGATGGGGGGGGTGGTAGCACTGAAGCTTTCTTT.

This chain uses TRBV20-1 with TRBJ2-5, with 13 bases matching TRBD2. With V trimmed by 7 bases and J by 7 bases, 12 bases remained unmatched. The germline gives CDR1 DFQATT, CDR2 SNEGSKA (reference sequence). This CDR3 spans 15 amino acids. The CDR3 is CSGTGLAGLGGTQYF. The CDR3, as DNA: TGCAGTGGAACGGGACTAGCGGGACTAGGGGGGACCCAGTACTTC.

The chain joins TRBV29-1 to TRBJ2-3; 7 bases are shared with TRBD2. CDR3 length: 14 amino acids. The germline gives CDR1 SQVTM, CDR2 ANQGSEA. Trimming took 3 bases from V and 3 from J; bases not matched to a gene: 6. The CDR3 nucleotides read TGCAGCGTTGACGGGGGGAGCTTTACAGATACGCAGTATTTT. This gives the protein CSVDGGSFTDTQYF.

This clonotype was observed at least ten times. The CDR3 DNA reads as TGTGCCAGCAGCTTACGCCTGGAATCCTACGAGCAGTACTTC. This encodes CASSLRLESYEQYF. This chain joins TRBV7-8 and TRBJ2-7; D is unclear. Trimming took 2 bases from V and 1 from J, leaving 9 bases between them. Germline CDR1 is SGHVS and CDR2 is FQNEAQ. The CDR3 runs to 14 residues.

This clonotype came up many times. The V gene is TRBV7-2, the J gene TRBJ2-3; D is unresolved. V lost 3 bases and J lost 0, with 7 bases in between. This CDR3 is built from 14 residues. Looked up from germline, CDR1 is SGHTA and CDR2 is FQGNSA. For the CDR3, the DNA is TGTGCCAGCAGCTTTGGGCCTAGCACAGATACGCAGTATTTT. Translated: CASSFGPSTDTQYF.

To note about this clonotype: This may be a read error: a much more frequent sequence differs by one nucleotide. This chain joins TRBV7-2 and TRBJ2-1; D gene ambiguous. This CDR3 region has 15 residues. The V end lost 1 base, the J end lost 1 base, and 8 bases lay between the germline ends. Per the germline V gene, CDR1 is SGHTA and CDR2 is FQGNSA. CDR3 in amino acids: CASSLGWTSYNEQFF. The CDR3 DNA sequence: TGTGCCAGCAGCTTAGGTTGGACGTCCTACAATGAGCAGTTCTTC.

The DNA for the CDR3 is TGTGCCAGCACTAGCGGGGGGGCTGGGTACGAGCAGTACTTC. It encodes CASTSGGAGYEQYF. This chain joins TRBV5-5 and TRBJ2-7; 12 bases map to TRBD2. The length of the CDR3 is 14 residues. The V gene's germline CDR1 is SGHKS and CDR2 YYEKEE (reference sequence). The trim removed 6 bases at V and 4 bases at J, leaving 5 bases unmatched.

This clonotype was seen more than once but under ten times. The rearrangement links TRBV12-3 or TRBV12-4 to TRBJ2-1; TRBD2 is a possible D gene (6 bases). The germline V and J ends were trimmed by 6 bases and 2 bases, with 17 bases remaining between them. The CDR3 extends over 16 amino acids. The chain's CDR3 is CASRDNSGGTYNEQFF. Here the CDR3 DNA reads TGTGCCAGCAGAGACAATAGCGGAGGAACCTACAATGAGCAGTTCTTC.

The table lists this clonotype with a few counts. The chain has TRBV12-3 or TRBV12-4 and TRBJ1-5; D unresolved. CDR3 length: 14 residues. V was cut by 6 bases and J by 0 bases, with 9 bases left in between. The CDR3 DNA follows: TGTGCCAGCAGATCCGGGCTTAGCAATCAGCCCCAGCATTTT. This encodes CASRSGLSNQPQHF.

This clonotype has just a few counts. V and J are TRBV4-2 and TRBJ2-1, with 8 bases that match TRBD2. In germline, CDR1 is LGHNA, CDR2 YNFKEQ. The trim removed 4 bases at V and 10 bases at J, leaving 15 bases unmatched. This CDR3 spans 16 amino acids. CDR3 residues: CASSLEDGRAGKEQFF. In nucleotides, the CDR3 is TGTGCCAGCAGCCTAGAGGACGGGAGGGCCGGAAAAGAGCAGTTCTTC.

This clonotype has only a few counts. Here the CDR3 reads CASSSHHSDTQYF. For the CDR3, the DNA is TGTGCCAGCAGCTCCCACCACTCAGATACGCAGTATTTT. This sequence joins TRBV7-9 and TRBJ2-3; D is ambiguous. Germline loops: CDR1 SEHNR, CDR2 FQNEAQ (reference sequence). Trimming stripped 4 bases from V and 4 bases from J, with 9 bases between. The CDR3 length is 13 residues.

Ten or more counts support this clonotype. V usage is TRBV7-8 and J usage is TRBJ2-3; D possibly matches TRBD1 or TRBD2 (6 bases each). The germline V and J ends were trimmed by 5 bases and 6 bases, with 21 bases remaining between them. The CDR3 covers 16 residues. CDR1 is SGHVS and CDR2 is FQNEAQ in the germline V gene. The CDR3 loop is CASSTATGHRGDTQYF. In DNA form, the CDR3 reads TGTGCCAGCAGCACGGCGACAGGACATCGGGGGGATACGCAGTATTTT.

A few counts support this clonotype. The chain links TRBV27 to TRBJ2-5; D may be TRBD2 (5 bases). Germline values: CDR1 MNHEY, CDR2 SMNVEV (reference sequence). V gave up 0 bases and J gave up 5 bases, with 16 bases separating them. This CDR3 is 16 amino acids long. The CDR3 reads CASSLSGAGGGETQYF. CDR3 sequence (DNA): TGTGCCAGCAGTTTATCCGGTGCCGGAGGTGGGGAGACCCAGTACTTC.

This clonotype has only a few counts. The V and J genes are TRBV5-1 and TRBJ2-6; 9 bases match TRBD1. The CDR3 is made up of 17 amino acids. With V trimmed by 3 bases and J by 0 bases, 4 bases remained unmatched. The germline V gene encodes CDR1 SGHRS and CDR2 YFSETQ. This CDR3 is CASSSNRGPSGANVLTF. DNA for the CDR3: TGCGCCAGCAGCTCAAACAGGGGGCCCTCTGGGGCCAACGTCCTGACTTTC.

The chain has TRBV12-3 or TRBV12-4 and TRBJ2-7; D uncertain. The CDR3 is 13 amino acids. V lost 2 bases, J lost 3 bases, and 8 bases lay in between. CDR3 DNA: TGTGCCAGCAGTTTATACTTAGACTACGAGCAGTACGTC. Amino acids: CASSLYLDYEQYV.